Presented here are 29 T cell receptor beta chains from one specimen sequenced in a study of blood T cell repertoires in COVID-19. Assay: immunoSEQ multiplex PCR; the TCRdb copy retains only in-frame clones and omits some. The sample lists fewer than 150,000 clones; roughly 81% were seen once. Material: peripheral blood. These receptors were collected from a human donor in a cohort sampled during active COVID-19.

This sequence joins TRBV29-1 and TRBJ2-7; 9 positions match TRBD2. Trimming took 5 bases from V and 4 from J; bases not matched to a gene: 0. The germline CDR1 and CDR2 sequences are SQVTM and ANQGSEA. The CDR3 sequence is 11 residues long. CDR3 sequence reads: CSVTSGYEQYF. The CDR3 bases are TGCAGCGTTACTAGCGGGTACGAGCAGTACTTC.

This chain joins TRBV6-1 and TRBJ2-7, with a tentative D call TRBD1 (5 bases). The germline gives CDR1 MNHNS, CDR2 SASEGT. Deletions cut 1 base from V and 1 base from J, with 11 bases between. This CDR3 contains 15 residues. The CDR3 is CASSEVGQGSYEQYF. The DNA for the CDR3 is TGTGCCAGCAGTGAAGTAGGTCAGGGTTCCTACGAGCAGTACTTC.

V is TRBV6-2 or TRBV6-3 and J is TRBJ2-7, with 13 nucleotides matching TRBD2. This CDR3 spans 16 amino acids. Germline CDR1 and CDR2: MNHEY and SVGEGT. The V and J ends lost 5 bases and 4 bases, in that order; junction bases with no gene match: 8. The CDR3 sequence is CASSNPWTSGGYEQYF. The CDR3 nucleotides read TGTGCCAGCAGTAACCCATGGACTAGCGGGGGATACGAGCAGTACTTC.

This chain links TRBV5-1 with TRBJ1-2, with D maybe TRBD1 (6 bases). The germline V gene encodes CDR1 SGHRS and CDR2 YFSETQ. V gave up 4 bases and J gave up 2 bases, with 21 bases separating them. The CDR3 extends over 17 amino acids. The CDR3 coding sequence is TGCGCCAGCAGCGAGGGACACCCACGCGCCATAAACTATGGCTACACCTTC. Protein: CASSEGHPRAINYGYTF.

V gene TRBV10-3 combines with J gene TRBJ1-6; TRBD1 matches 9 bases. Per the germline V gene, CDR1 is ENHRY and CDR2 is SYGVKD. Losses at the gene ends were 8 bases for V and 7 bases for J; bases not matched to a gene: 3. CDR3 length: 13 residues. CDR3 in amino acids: CAIGGTGNSPLHF. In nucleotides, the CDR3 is TGTGCCATCGGAGGGACAGGGAATTCACCCCTCCACTTT.

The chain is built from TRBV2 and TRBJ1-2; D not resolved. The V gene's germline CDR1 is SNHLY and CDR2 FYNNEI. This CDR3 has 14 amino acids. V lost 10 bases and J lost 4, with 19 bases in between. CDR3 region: CAISTFTALYGYTF. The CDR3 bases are TGTGCCATATCCACTTTCACAGCCCTCTATGGCTACACCTTC.

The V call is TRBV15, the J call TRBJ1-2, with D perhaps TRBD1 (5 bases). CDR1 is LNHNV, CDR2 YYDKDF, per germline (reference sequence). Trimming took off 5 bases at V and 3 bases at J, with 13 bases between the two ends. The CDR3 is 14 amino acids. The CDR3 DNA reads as TGTGCCACCAGCTTGGGGGGGGGTGACTATGGCTACACCTTC. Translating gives CATSLGGGDYGYTF.

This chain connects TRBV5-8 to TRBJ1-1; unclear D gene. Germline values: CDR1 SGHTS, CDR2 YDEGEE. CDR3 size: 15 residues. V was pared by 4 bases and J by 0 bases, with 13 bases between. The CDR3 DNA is TGTGCCAGCAGCGCACGGACTTTCATGAACACTGAAGCTTTCTTT. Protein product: CASSARTFMNTEAFF. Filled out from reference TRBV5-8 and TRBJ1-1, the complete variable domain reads EAGVTQSPTHLIKTRGQQATLRCSPISGHTSVYWYQQALGLGLQFLLWYDEGEERNRGNFPPRFSGRQFPNYSSELNVNALELEDSALYLCASSARTFMNTEAFFGQGTRLTVV.

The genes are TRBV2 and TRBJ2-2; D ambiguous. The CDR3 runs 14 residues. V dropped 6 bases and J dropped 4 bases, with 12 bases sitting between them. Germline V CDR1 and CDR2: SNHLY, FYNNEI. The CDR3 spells CASREPRFTGELFF. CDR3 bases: TGTGCCAGCAGAGAGCCGCGTTTCACCGGGGAGCTGTTTTTT.

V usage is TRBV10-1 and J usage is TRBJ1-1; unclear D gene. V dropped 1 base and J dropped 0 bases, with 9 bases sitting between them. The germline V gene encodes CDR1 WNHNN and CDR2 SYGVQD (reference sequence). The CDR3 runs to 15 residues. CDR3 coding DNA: TGCGCCAGCAGTGAGTACCCGGGGATGAACACTGAAGCTTTCTTT. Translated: CASSEYPGMNTEAFF.

The CDR3 loop reads CAISESRQGGYEQYF. In DNA form, the CDR3 reads TGTGCCATCAGTGAGTCGCGGCAGGGCGGCTACGAGCAGTACTTC. The chain has TRBV10-3 and TRBJ2-7; perhaps TRBD1 as D (5 bases). This CDR3 spans 15 amino acids. Germline V gives CDR1 ENHRY, CDR2 SYGVKD. Between the trimmed V and J ends, which lost 0 bases and 3 bases, there was a span of 12 bases.

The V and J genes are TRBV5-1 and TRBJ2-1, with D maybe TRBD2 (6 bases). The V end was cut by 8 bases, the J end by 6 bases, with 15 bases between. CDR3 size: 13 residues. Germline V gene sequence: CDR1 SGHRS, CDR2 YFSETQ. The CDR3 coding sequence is TGCGCCAGTCGGGACTCCTACCGCAATGAGCAGTTCTTC. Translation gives CASRDSYRNEQFF.

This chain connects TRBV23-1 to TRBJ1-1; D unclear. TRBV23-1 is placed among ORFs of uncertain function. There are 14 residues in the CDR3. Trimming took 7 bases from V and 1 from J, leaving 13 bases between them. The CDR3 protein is CASTPSEGNTEAFF. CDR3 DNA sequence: TGCGCCAGCACCCCCAGCGAGGGGAACACTGAAGCTTTCTTT.

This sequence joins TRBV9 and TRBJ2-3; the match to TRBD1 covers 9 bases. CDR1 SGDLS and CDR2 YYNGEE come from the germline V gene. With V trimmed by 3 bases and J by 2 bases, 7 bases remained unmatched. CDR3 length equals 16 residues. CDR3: CASSATGTGFTDTQYF. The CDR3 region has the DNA TGTGCCAGCAGCGCAACCGGGACAGGGTTCACAGATACGCAGTATTTT.

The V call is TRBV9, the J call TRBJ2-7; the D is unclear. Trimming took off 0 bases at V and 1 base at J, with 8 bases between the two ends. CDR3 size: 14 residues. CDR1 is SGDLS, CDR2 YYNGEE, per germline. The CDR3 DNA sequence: TGTGCCAGCAGCGTAGAATGGGCGTCCTACGAGCAGTACTTC. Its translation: CASSVEWASYEQYF.

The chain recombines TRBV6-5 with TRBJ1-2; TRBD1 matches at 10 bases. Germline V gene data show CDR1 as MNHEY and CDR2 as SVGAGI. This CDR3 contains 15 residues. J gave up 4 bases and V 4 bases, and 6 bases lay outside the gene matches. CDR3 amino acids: CASSSGGQGSYGYTF. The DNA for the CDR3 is TGTGCCAGCAGTTCGGGGGGACAGGGGTCCTATGGCTACACCTTC.

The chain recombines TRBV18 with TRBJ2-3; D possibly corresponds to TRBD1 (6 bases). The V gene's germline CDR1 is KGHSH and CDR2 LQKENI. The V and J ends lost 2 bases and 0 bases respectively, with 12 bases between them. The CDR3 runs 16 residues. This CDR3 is CASSPGTSISTDTQYF. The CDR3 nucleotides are TGTGCCAGCTCACCAGGGACATCCATTAGCACAGATACGCAGTATTTT.

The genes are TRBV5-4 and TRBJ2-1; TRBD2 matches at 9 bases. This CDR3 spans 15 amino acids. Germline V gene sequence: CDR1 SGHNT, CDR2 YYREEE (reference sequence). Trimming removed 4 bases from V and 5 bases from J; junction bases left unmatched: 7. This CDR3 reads CASSPPSGVDNEQFF. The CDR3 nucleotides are TGTGCCAGCAGCCCACCTAGCGGGGTCGACAATGAGCAGTTCTTC.

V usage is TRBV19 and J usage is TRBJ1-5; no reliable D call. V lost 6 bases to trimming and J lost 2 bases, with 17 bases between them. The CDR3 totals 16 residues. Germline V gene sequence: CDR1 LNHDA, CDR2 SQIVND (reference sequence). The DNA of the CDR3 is TGTGCCAGTAGACCACCTGCGGGGAGTGGCAATCAGCCCCAGCATTTT. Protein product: CASRPPAGSGNQPQHF.

The DNA of the CDR3 is TGTGCCAGCAGCCAAGCTCTGGGGGGTCAGCCCCAGCATTTT. Its translation is CASSQALGGQPQHF. The chain uses TRBV3-1 (or the pseudogene TRBV3-2) and TRBJ1-5; TRBD1 is a possible D gene (5 bases). Germline CDR1 reads LGHDT; CDR2 reads YNNKEL (reference sequence). This CDR3 is built from 14 residues. The V end lost 1 base, the J end lost 6 bases, and 10 bases lay between the germline ends.

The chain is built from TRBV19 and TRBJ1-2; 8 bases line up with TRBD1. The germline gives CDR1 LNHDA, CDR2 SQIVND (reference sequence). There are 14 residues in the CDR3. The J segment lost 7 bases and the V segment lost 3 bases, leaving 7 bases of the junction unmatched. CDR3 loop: CASSIGQGALGYTF. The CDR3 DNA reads TGTGCCAGTAGTATTGGGCAGGGGGCTCTTGGCTACACCTTC.

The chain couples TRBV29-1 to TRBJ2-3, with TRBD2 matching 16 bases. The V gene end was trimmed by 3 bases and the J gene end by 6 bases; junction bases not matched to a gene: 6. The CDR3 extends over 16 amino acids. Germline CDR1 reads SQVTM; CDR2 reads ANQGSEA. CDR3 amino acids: CSVDGTSGGERDTQYF. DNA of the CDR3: TGCAGCGTTGACGGGACTAGCGGGGGGGAGAGGGATACGCAGTATTTT.

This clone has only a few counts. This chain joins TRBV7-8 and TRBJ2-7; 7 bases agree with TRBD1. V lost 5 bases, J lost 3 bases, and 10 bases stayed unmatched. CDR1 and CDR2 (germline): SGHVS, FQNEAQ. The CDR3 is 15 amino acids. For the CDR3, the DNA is TGTGCCAGCAGCCCCGACAGGGAGAGCTTCTACGAGCAGTACTTC. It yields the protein CASSPDRESFYEQYF.

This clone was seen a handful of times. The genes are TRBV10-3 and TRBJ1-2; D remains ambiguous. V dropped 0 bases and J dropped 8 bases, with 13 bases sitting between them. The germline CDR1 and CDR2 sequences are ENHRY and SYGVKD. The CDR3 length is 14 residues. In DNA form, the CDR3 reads TGTGCCATCAGTGAGTCGGGCAGTCTCACAGGCTACACCTTC. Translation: CAISESGSLTGYTF.

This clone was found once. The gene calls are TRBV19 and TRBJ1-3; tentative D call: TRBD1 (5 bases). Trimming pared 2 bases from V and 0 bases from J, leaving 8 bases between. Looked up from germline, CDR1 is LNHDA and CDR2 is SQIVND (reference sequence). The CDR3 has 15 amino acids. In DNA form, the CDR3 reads TGTGCCAGTAGTATAAGGACACGCTCTGGAAACACCATATATTTT. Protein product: CASSIRTRSGNTIYF.

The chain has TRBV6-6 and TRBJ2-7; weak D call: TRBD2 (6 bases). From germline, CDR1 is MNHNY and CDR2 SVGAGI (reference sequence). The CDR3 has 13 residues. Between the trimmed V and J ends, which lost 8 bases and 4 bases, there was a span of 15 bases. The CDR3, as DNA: TGTGCCAGCGGACGGGGGAAGGGGTACGAGCAGTACTTC. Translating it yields CASGRGKGYEQYF.

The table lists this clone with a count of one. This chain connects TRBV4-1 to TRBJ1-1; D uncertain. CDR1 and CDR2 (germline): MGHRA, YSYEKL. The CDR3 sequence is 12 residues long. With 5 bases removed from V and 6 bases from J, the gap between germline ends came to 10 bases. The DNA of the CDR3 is TGCGCCAGCAGCACGGGGAGAGCTGAAGCTTTCTTT. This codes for CASSTGRAEAFF.

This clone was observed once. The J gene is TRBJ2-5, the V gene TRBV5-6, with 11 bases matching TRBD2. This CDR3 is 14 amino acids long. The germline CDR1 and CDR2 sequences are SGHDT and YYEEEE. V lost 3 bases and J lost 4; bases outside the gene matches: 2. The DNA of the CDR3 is TGTGCCAGCAGCTCCACTAGCGGGGGAGAGACCCAGTACTTC. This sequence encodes CASSSTSGGETQYF. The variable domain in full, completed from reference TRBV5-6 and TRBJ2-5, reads DAGVTQSPTHLIKTRGQQVTLRCSPKSGHDTVSWYQQALGQGPQFIFQYYEEEERQRGNFPDRFSGHQFPNYSSELNVNALLLGDSALYLCASSSTSGGETQYFGPGTRLLVL.

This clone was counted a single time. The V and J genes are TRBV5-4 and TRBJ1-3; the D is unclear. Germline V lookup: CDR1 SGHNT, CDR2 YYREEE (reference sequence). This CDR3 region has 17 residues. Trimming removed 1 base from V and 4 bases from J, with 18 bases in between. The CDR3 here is CASSLKDPSGAGNTIYF. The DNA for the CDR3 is TGTGCCAGCAGCTTGAAGGACCCTAGCGGCGCAGGAAACACCATATATTTT.